Detailed here is one T cell receptor (beta chain). Its target is not known. Germline CDR1 is SNHLY and CDR2 is FYNNEI. Between the trimmed V and J ends, which lost 4 bases and 2 bases, there was a span of 6 bases. The CDR3 has 13 amino acids. Using immunoSEQ multiplex PCR, the repertoire was profiled, and TCRdb retains in-frame clones only, with some absent. The sample lists approximately 93,000 clones, around nine tenths occurring once. This sample was included in a study of T cell responses to AZD1222 COVID-19 vaccine. Study conclusions and caveats: Within unmutated variant regions lay the reported targets of nearly half of spike-specific TCRs. Regions 160-218 and 743-854 dominated among vaccine-associated CD4 TCRs spanning spike.

The V and J genes are TRBV2 and TRBJ1-5, with TRBD1 as a possible D gene (5 bases). Sample: peripheral blood, taken 28 days after the second AZD1222 dose. This receptor was obtained from an adult who received the AZD1222 COVID-19 vaccine. This chain's CDR3 is CASSGGGNQPQHF. The CDR3 nucleotides read TGTGCCAGCAGTGGGGGCGGCAATCAGCCCCAGCATTTT.